This is a list of T cell receptor beta chains from one sample in a study of post-analysis software for immune sequencing data. TCRdb reprocessed the PCR reads via MiXCR and lists one record per CDR3 protein. In the table there are 450,000 or so distinct CDR3 sequences, less than 45% of which are singletons. Sequencing input: blood. The receptors derive from a girl aged 5-17 years with multiple sclerosis. Each CDR3 is given without its conserved first and last residue.

>TRBV9|13
ASSVAAGNQETQY
>TRBV29-1|13
SVDGGSGRGNEQF
>TRBV5-1|12
ASRLHPGIETQY
>TRBV29-1|12
SVFVTLNSYEQY
>TRBV5-1|15
ASSLEGLAGRQETQY
>TRBV7-9|9
ASSSTWEQY
>TRBV3-1|11
ASSQSPSYEQY
>TRBV11-2|17
ASSHPGTSGRGYTDTQY
>TRBV29-1|9
SALDQETQY
>TRBV28|15
ASSLSGGGSAHNEQF
>TRBV7-2|12
ASQRQHFTDTQY
>TRBV11-2|15
ASSLEIVSGTLNEQF
>TRBV10-3|11
AISDSSFGGYT
>TRBV12-3/TRBV12-4|16
ASSLRGGGLRNTDTQY
>TRBV28|13
ASSFGSGTHNEQF
>TRBV20-1|12
SARSLTVQETQY
>TRBV10-3|9
AITTGDEQF
>TRBV28|13
AGTSPAGSTDTQY
>TRBV20-1|13
SARPRDRDTGELF
>TRBV12-3/TRBV12-4|14
ASSPTAGPEAYEQY
>TRBV12-3/TRBV12-4|10
ASRQDLEKLF
>TRBV6-4|11
ASSDSQGDEQF
>TRBV28|15
ASSSIAGTGGLEEQY
>TRBV28|9
ASSLERGQF
>TRBV6-6|13
ASSYSSQGKAEQY
>TRBV4-3|13
ASSQDLSSFCEQY
>TRBV28|15
ASSLLSLAGNYNEQF
>TRBV5-1|13
ASSWGQSGDNEQF
>TRBV27|13
ASSLPTSGFDEQY
>TRBV14|11
ASSQVRAETQY
>TRBV28|14
ASSAEKRQVDTEAF
>TRBV4-3|14
ASSQDGRQGRDTQY
>TRBV5-1|11
ASSPKDNYGYT
>TRBV7-2|15
ASRDWTQSSYNSPLH
>TRBV29-1|12
SVLRDRSSNEQF
>TRBV6-2/TRBV6-3|12
ASSYTLQGAEAF
>TRBV2|14
ASRILGLAGEDEQF
>TRBV6-1|8
ASRDETQY
>TRBV28|11
ASNTGTPNFQY
>TRBV7-2|13
ASSERQPRVHTQY
>TRBV11-3|11
ASSLDLASDQF
>TRBV29-1|9
SVRSQTEAF